The 14 T cell receptor beta chains below come from one sample, sequenced in a study of cytomegalovirus exposure and HLA in healthy donors. Repertoires were generated with immunoSEQ multiplex PCR, while TCRdb's copy carries only in-frame clones and drops some. The table lists 250,000 to 350,000 clones, approximately 88% of them singletons. Specimen: PBMCs. Receptors were obtained from a man younger than 40 in good health and CMV-seronegative.

V is TRBV6-5 and J is TRBJ2-7; D is perhaps TRBD1 (6 bases). Trimming removed 3 bases at V and 5 bases at J, with 17 bases between. Germline V gene sequence: CDR1 MNHEY, CDR2 SVGAGI. The CDR3 totals 15 residues. The CDR3 protein is CASSYGDTLFHEQYF. The CDR3 region has the DNA TGTGCCAGCAGTTATGGGGACACCTTGTTCCACGAGCAGTACTTC.

This chain uses TRBV14 with TRBJ1-1; D ambiguous. This CDR3 is built from 16 residues. The germline gives CDR1 SGHDN, CDR2 FVKESK. V shed 0 bases and J shed 7 bases, with 18 bases lying between them. The CDR3, as DNA: TGTGCCAGCAGCCAAGATCCTCAGACCCTAGGATATGAAGCTTTCTTT. Translating it yields CASSQDPQTLGYEAFF.

This chain joins TRBV30 and TRBJ1-1; tentative D call: TRBD1 (6 bases). CDR1 GTSNPN and CDR2 SVGIG come from the germline V gene (reference sequence). Trimming left V 0 bases short and J 3 bases short, with 14 bases between. The CDR3 runs to 15 residues. The CDR3 region is CAWSVSLGAYTEAFF. The CDR3 coding sequence is TGTGCCTGGAGTGTATCTCTGGGGGCTTACACTGAAGCTTTCTTT.

The CDR3 protein is CASRLSGGVTEAFF. DNA of the CDR3: TGTGCCAGCCGGTTGAGCGGCGGGGTCACTGAAGCTTTCTTT. The rearrangement joins TRBV6-5 to TRBJ1-1; D not certain. From germline, CDR1 is MNHEY and CDR2 SVGAGI. The length of the CDR3 is 14 residues. V was shortened by 8 bases and J by 4 bases, with 17 bases between the two germline ends.

The V and J genes are TRBV11-3 and TRBJ2-7; D possibly corresponds to TRBD2 (5 bases). Germline V gene sequence: CDR1 SGHNT, CDR2 YENEEA. Trimming took off 1 base at V and 0 bases at J, with 10 bases between the two ends. This CDR3 region has 15 residues. This CDR3 reads CASSLAGSGSYEQYF. Written as DNA, the CDR3 is TGTGCCAGCAGCTTAGCTGGGAGTGGCTCCTACGAGCAGTACTTC.

The genes are TRBV30 and TRBJ2-4; maybe TRBD2 (7 bases). The germline gives CDR1 GTSNPN, CDR2 SVGIG (reference sequence). The length of the CDR3 is 16 residues. Trimming cost V 3 bases and J 1 base, with 16 bases left between them. The DNA for the CDR3 is TGTGCCTGGAGCGCGAGGGGGGGCAGTGCCAAAAACATTCAGTACTTC. Its translation is CAWSARGGSAKNIQYF.

The rearrangement joins TRBV5-8 to TRBJ1-5; TRBD1 might be the D (6 bases). Trimming pared 4 bases from V and 2 bases from J, leaving 16 bases between. CDR3 length: 16 residues. Per germline, CDR1 SGHTS and CDR2 YDEGEE. The DNA of the CDR3 is TGTGCCAGCAGCCCAAGGCGGGGGGCCGGCAATCAGCCCCAGCATTTT. This translates into CASSPRRGAGNQPQHF.

This sequence joins TRBV5-1 and TRBJ1-5; tentative D call: TRBD1 (5 bases). V gave up 4 bases and J gave up 7 bases, with 12 bases separating them. The CDR3 length is 13 residues. CDR1 is SGHRS and CDR2 is YFSETQ in the germline V gene. This CDR3 reads CASSPAGEQPQHF. CDR3 sequence (DNA): TGCGCCAGCAGCCCGGCGGGGGAACAGCCCCAGCATTTT.

This clone has a handful of counts. DNA of the CDR3: TGTGCCAGCAGTGAATCGGAAGGGGGCAATCAGCCCCAGCATTTT. Its protein is CASSESEGGNQPQHF. This rearrangement joins TRBV6-1 to TRBJ1-5; D may be TRBD1 (5 bases). The CDR3 has 15 residues. V was cut by 2 bases and J by 2 bases, with 10 bases left in between. Germline CDR1 reads MNHNS; CDR2 reads SASEGT.

This rearrangement joins TRBV11-2 to TRBJ1-1, with 7 nucleotides matching TRBD1. Trimming took 6 bases from V and 6 from J; bases not matched to a gene: 10. Per germline, CDR1 SGHAT and CDR2 FQNNGV. The length of the CDR3 is 14 residues. Written as DNA, the CDR3 is TGTGCCAGCAGAAGGAGAGACAGGGACTCTGAAGCTTTCTTT. It translates to CASRRRDRDSEAFF.

The chain joins TRBV6-1 to TRBJ2-7; TRBD1 might be the D (6 bases). Trimming cost V 0 bases and J 4 bases, with 16 bases left between them. Per germline, CDR1 MNHNS and CDR2 SASEGT. The CDR3 sequence is 16 residues long. CDR3 in DNA: TGTGCCAGCAGTGAAGCGGGTCAGGGGAAGTGGTACGAGCAGTACTTC. This sequence encodes CASSEAGQGKWYEQYF.

This sequence joins TRBV19 and TRBJ2-7; maybe TRBD1 (5 bases). CDR1 is LNHDA, CDR2 SQIVND, per germline (reference sequence). The CDR3 length is 14 residues. With 1 base removed from V and 5 bases from J, the gap between germline ends came to 12 bases. The DNA of the CDR3 is TGTGCCAGTAGTATAGGGGGCCTGGTAGACGAGCAGTACTTC. This sequence encodes CASSIGGLVDEQYF.

This clone was observed once. J is TRBJ1-4 and V is TRBV4-2, with TRBD1 matching 7 bases. Per the germline V gene, CDR1 is LGHNA and CDR2 is YNFKEQ. V was clipped by 0 bases and J by 8 bases; unmatched bases: 18. The CDR3 is 19 residues long. The CDR3 region is CASSQDRYTPPRQGEKLFF. As DNA, the CDR3 is TGTGCCAGCAGCCAAGATCGATACACTCCTCCGCGACAGGGAGAAAAACTGTTTTTT.

The rearrangement joins TRBV23-1 to TRBJ2-7, with 7 bases lining up with TRBD1. TRBV23-1 is an ORF for which the function is uncertain. Trimming at V came to 5 bases and at J to 4 bases, leaving 11 bases not matched to a gene. The length of the CDR3 is 15 residues. The CDR3 nucleotides read TGCGCCAGCAGTTCAGGACTCTGGACAGGTTACGAGCAGTACTTC. Its protein product is CASSSGLWTGYEQYF.